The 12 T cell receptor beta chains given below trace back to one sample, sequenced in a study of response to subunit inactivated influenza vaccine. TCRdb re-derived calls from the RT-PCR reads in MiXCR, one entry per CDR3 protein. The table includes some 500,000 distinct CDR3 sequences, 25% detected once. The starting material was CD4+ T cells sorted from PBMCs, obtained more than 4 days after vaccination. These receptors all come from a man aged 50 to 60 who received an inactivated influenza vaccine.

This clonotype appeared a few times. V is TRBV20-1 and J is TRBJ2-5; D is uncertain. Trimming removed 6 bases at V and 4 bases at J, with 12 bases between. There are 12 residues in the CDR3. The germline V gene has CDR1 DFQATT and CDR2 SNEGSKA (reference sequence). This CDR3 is CSATLLGETQYF. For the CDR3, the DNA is TGCAGTGCCACTCTATTAGGAGAGACCCAGTACTTC.

The CDR3, as DNA: TGTGCCAGCAGCTTAACTCTGGGGGGTTTACCTATAATGAACACTGAAGCTTTCTTT. It codes for CASSLTLGGLPIMNTEAFF. The chain couples TRBV11-2 to TRBJ1-1, with TRBD1 as a possible D gene (5 bases). CDR1 and CDR2 from the germline V gene are SGHAT and FQNNGV. The CDR3 spans 19 residues. V lost 2 bases to trimming and J lost 0 bases, with 22 bases between them.

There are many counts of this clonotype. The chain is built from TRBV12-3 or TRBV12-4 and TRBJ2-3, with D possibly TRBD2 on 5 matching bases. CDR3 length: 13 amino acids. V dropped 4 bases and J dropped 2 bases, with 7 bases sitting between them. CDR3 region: CASSSGNTDTQYF. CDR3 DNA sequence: TGTGCCAGCAGTTCCGGGAACACAGATACGCAGTATTTT.

CDR3 sequence: CATSRVVAGGYYEQYF. DNA of the CDR3: TGTGCCACCAGCAGAGTGGTGGCGGGAGGTTACTACGAGCAGTACTTC. J is TRBJ2-7 and V is TRBV15; TRBD2 matches 8 bases. The CDR3 is 16 residues long. Germline V gives CDR1 LNHNV, CDR2 YYDKDF (reference sequence). J lost 3 bases, V lost 1 base, and 8 bases had no gene match.

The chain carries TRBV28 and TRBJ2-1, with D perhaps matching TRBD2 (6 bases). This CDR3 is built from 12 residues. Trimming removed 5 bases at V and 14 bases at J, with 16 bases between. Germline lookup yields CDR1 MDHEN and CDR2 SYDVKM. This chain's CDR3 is CASSAPGLVEFF. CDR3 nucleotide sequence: TGTGCCAGCAGTGCCCCGGGACTTGTCGAGTTCTTC.

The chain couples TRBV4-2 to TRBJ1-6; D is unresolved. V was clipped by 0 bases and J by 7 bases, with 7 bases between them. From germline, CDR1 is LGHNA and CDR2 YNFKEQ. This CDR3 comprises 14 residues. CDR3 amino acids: CASSQERSNSPLHF. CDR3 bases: TGTGCCAGCAGCCAAGAAAGGTCAAATTCACCCCTCCACTTT.

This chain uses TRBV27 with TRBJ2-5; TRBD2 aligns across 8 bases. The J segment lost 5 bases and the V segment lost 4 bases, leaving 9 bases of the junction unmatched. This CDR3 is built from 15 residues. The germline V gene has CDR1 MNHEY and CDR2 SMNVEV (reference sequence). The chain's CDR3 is CASSSLAAGRETQYF. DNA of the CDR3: TGTGCCAGCAGTTCACTAGCGGCTGGGCGGGAGACCCAGTACTTC.

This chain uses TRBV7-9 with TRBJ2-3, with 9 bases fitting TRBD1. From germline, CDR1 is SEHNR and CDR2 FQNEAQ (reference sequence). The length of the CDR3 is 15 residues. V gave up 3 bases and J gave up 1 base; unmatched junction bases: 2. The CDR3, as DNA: TGTGCCAGCAGCTTCTGGACAGGGGGCACAGATACGCAGTATTTT. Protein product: CASSFWTGGTDTQYF.

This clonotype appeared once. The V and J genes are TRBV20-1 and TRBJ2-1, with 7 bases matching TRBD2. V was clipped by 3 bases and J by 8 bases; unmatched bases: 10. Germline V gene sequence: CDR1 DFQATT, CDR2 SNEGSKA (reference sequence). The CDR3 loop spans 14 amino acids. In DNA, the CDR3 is TGCAGTGCTAGGGGGAGGGCGGGTGCGGATGAGCAGTTCTTC. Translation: CSARGRAGADEQFF.

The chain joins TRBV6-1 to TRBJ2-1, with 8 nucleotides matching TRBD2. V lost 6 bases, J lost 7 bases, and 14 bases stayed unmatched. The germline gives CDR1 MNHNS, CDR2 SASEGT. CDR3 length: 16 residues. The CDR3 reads CASRKKSGRTLNEQFF. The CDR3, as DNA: TGTGCCAGCAGAAAAAAAAGCGGGAGAACCCTAAATGAGCAGTTCTTC.

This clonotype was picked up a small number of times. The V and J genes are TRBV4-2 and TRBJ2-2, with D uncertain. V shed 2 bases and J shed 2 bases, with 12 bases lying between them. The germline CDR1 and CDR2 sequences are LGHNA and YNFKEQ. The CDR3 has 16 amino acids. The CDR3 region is CASSQLGTVNTGELFF. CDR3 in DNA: TGTGCCAGCAGCCAATTGGGTACAGTAAACACCGGGGAGCTGTTTTTT.

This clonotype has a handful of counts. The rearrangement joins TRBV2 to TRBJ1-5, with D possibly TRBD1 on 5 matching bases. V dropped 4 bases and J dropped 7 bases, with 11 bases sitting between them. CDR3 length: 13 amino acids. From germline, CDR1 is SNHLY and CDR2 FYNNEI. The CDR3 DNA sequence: TGTGCCAGCAGTGGGGACCTTAAGCAGCCCCAGCATTTT. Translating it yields CASSGDLKQPQHF.